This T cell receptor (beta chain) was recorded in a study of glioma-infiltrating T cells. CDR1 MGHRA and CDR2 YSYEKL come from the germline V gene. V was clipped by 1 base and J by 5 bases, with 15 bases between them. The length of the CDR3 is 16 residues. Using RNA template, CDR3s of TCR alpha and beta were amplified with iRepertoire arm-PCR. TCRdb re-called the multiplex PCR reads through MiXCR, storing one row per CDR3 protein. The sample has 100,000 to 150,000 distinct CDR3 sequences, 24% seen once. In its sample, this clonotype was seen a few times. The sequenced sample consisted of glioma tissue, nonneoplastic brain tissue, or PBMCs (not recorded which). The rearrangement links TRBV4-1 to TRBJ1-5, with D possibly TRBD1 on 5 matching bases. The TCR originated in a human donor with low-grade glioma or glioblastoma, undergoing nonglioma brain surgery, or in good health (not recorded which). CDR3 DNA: TGCGCCAGCAGCCAAGGTACCAGGGCCGCCCATCAGCCCCAGCATTTT. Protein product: CASSQGTRAAHQPQHF.